These 2 T cell receptor beta chains came from one sample sequenced in a study of T-cell reconstitution after alpha-beta-depleted transplantation in children. Library preparation (for TCRbeta) was performed with unique molecular identifiers. TCRdb reanalysed the PCR reads using MiXCR and keeps one entry per CDR3 protein. The table shows about a million distinct CDR3 sequences, with roughly 29% occurring only once. Sequences were derived from PBMCs, mostly from graft donor cells, sampled 360 days after TCRalphabeta/CD19-depleted stem cell transplant. The receptors here all came from a boy less than two years old who had a stem cell transplant for SCID, so the T cells may come from the graft donor.

This clonotype was found a few times. This chain connects TRBV29-1 to TRBJ1-2; TRBD1 matches at 8 bases. CDR3 size: 14 residues. V lost 2 bases, J lost 4 bases, and 6 bases stayed unmatched. Germline CDR1 reads SQVTM; CDR2 reads ANQGSEA. In nucleotides, the CDR3 is TGCAGCGTTGAAACCGGACAGGGTCCCTATGGCTACACCTTC. This sequence encodes CSVETGQGPYGYTF.

This chain uses TRBV28 with TRBJ2-3; D remains unclear. Germline V gives CDR1 MDHEN, CDR2 SYDVKM. This CDR3 is built from 13 residues. V lost 5 bases, J lost 8 bases, and 14 bases lay in between. CDR3 sequence: CASSPPGVGTQYF. The CDR3 nucleotides are TGTGCCAGCAGTCCCCCCGGCGTGGGTACGCAGTATTTT.